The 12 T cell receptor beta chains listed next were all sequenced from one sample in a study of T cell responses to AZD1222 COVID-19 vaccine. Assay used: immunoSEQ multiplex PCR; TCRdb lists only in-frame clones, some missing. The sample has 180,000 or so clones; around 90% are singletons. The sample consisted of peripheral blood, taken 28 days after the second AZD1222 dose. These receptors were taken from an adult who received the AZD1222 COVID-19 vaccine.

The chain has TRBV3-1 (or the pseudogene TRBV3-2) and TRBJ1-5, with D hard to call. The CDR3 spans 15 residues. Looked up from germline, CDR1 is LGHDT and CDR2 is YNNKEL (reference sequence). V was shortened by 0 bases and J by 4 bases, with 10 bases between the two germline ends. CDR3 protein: CASSQDSTSNQPQHF. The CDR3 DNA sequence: TGTGCCAGCAGCCAAGATTCGACCTCAAATCAGCCCCAGCATTTT.

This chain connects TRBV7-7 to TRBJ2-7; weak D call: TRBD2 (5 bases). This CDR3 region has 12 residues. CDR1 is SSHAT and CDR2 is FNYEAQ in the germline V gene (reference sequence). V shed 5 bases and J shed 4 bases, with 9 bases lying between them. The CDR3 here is CASSPSGYEQYF. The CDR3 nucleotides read TGTGCCAGCAGCCCCTCGGGATACGAGCAGTACTTC. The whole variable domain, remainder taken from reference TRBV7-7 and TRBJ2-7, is GAGVSQSPRYKVTKRGQDVTLRCDPISSHATLYWYQQALGQGPEFLTYFNYEAQPDKSGLPSDRFSAERPEGSISTLTIQRTEQRDSAMYRCASSPSGYEQYFGPGTRLTVT.

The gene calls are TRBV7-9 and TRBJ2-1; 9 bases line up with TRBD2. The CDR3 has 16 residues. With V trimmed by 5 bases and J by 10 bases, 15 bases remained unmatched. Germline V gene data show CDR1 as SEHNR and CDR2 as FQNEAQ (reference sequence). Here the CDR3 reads CASSPRLAVALDEQFF. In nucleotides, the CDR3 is TGTGCCAGCAGCCCACGACTAGCGGTCGCTCTAGACGAGCAGTTCTTC. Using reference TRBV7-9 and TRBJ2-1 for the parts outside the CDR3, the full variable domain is DTGVSQNPRHKITKRGQNVTFRCDPISEHNRLYWYRQTLGQGPEFLTYFQNEAQLEKSRLLSDRFSAERPKGSFSTLEIQRTEQGDSAMYLCASSPRLAVALDEQFFGPGTRLTVL.

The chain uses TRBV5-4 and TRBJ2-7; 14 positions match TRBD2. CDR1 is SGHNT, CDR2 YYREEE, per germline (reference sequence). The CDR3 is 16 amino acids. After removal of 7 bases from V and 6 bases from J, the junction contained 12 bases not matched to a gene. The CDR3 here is CASGPGLAGATVEQYF. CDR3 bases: TGTGCCAGCGGACCGGGACTAGCGGGAGCGACAGTCGAGCAGTACTTC. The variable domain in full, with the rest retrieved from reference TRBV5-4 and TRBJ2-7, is ETGVTQSPTHLIKTRGQQVTLRCSSQSGHNTVSWYQQALGQGPQFIFQYYREEENGRGNFPPRFSGLQFPNYSSELNVNALELDDSALYLCASGPGLAGATVEQYFGPGTRLTVT.

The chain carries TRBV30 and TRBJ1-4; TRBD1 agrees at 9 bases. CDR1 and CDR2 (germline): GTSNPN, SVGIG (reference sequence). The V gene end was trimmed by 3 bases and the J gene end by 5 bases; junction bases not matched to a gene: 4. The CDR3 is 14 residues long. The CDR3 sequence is CAWRGDRVNEKLFF. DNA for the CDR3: TGTGCCTGGAGGGGGGACAGGGTAAATGAAAAACTGTTTTTT.

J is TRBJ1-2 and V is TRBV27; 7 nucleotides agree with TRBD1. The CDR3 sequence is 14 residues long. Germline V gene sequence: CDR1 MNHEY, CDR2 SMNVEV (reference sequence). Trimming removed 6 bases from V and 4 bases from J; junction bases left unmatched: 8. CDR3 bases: TGTGCCAGCAGATTAGGGACAGACGCCTATGGCTACACCTTC. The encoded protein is CASRLGTDAYGYTF.

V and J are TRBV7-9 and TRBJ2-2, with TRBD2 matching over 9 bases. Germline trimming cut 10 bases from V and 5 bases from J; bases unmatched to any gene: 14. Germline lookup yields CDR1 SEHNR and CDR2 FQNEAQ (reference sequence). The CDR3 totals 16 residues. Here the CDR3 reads CATLVALAGLTGELFF. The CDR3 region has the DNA TGTGCCACTCTGGTGGCTCTAGCGGGACTTACCGGGGAGCTGTTTTTT. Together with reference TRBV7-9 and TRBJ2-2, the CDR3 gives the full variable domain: DTGVSQNPRHKITKRGQNVTFRCDPISEHNRLYWYRQTLGQGPEFLTYFQNEAQLEKSRLLSDRFSAERPKGSFSTLEIQRTEQGDSAMYLCATLVALAGLTGELFFGEGSRLTVL.

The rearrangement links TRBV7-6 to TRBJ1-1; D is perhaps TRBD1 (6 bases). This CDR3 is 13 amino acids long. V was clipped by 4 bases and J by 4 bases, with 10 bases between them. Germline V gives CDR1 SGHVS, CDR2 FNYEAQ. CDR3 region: CASSSTGTTEAFF. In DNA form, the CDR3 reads TGTGCCAGCAGCTCCACAGGGACCACTGAAGCTTTCTTT.

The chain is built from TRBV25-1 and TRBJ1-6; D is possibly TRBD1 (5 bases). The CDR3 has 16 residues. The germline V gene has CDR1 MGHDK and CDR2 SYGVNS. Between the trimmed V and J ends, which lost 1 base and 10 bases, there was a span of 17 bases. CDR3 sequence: CASSEWSGRAGSPLHF. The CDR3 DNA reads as TGTGCCAGCAGTGAATGGTCCGGCAGGGCCGGCTCACCCCTCCACTTT.

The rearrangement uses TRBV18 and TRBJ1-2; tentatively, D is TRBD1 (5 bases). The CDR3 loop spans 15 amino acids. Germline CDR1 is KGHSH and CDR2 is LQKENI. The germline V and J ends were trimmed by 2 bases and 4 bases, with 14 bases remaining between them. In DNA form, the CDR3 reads TGTGCCAGCTCACCAACGGGGGTAGGCGGCTATGGCTACACCTTC. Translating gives CASSPTGVGGYGYTF.

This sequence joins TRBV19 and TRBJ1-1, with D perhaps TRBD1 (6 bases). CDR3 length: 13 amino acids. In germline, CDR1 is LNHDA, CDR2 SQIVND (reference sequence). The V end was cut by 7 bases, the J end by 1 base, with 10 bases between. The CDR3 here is CASTRTANTEAFF. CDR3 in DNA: TGTGCCAGTACCCGGACAGCGAACACTGAAGCTTTCTTT.

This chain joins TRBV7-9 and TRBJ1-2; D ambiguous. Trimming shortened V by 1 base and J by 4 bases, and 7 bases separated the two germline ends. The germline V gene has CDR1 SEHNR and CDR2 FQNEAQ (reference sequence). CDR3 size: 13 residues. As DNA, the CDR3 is TGTGCCAGCAGCTTAGTTTTGGGCTATGGCTACACCTTC. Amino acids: CASSLVLGYGYTF.